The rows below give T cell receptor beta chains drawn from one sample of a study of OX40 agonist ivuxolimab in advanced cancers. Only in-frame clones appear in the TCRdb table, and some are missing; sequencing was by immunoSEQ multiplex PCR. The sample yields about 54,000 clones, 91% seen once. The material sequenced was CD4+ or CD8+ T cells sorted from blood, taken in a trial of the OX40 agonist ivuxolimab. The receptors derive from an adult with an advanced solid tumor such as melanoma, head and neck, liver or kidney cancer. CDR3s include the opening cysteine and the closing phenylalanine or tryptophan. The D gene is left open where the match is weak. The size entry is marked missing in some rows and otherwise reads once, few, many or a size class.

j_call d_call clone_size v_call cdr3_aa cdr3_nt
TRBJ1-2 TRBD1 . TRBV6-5 CASSWGQGLGGYTF TGTGCCAGCAGCTGGGGACAGGGGCTCGGCGGCTACACCTTC
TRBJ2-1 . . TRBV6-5 CASRVGGGPQFF TGTGCCAGCAGAGTTGGCGGGGGCCCTCAGTTCTTC
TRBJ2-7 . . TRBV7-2 CASSPLRRGKEQYF TGTGCCAGCAGCCCCCTGAGGAGGGGTAAGGAGCAGTACTTC
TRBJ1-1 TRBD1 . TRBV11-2 CASSFVWTGPNTEAFF TGTGCCAGCAGCTTTGTATGGACAGGGCCGAACACTGAAGCTTTCTTT
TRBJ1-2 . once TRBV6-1 CASSEFRGVGYTF TGTGCCAGCAGTGAATTTCGGGGTGTCGGCTACACCTTC
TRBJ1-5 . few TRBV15 CATSVGTLLMADQPQHF TGTGCCACCTCCGTGGGGACCCTTCTAATGGCGGATCAGCCCCAGCATTTT
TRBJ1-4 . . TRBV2 CASRVAEVSEKLFF TGTGCCAGCCGCGTAGCGGAGGTGAGCGAAAAACTGTTTTTT
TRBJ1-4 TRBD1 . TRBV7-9 CASSPSRGAGEKLFF TGTGCCAGCAGCCCCAGCAGGGGGGCTGGGGAAAAACTGTTTTTT
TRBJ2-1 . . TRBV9 CASSASGANEQFF TGTGCCAGCAGCGCCTCGGGCGCAAATGAGCAGTTCTTC
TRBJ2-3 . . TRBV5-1 CASNRLVGTDTQYF TGCGCCAGCAACCGACTAGTCGGGACAGATACGCAGTATTTT
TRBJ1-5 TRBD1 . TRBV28 CASSPGTGALLNQPQHF TGTGCCAGCAGCCCCGGGACAGGGGCCCTATTAAATCAGCCCCAGCATTTT
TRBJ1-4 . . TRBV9 CASSVVSGAGEKLFF TGTGCCAGCAGCGTAGTCTCGGGGGCAGGGGAAAAACTGTTTTTT
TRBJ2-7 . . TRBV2 CASSGPNKGSYEQYF TGTGCCAGCAGTGGTCCTAACAAGGGGTCCTACGAGCAGTACTTC
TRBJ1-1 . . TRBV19 CASSIGGPGIKAFF TGTGCCAGTAGTATAGGAGGGCCCGGCATAAAAGCTTTCTTT
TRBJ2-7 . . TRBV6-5 CASSYSLAGAYEQYF TGTGCCAGCAGTTACAGCCTAGCTGGAGCCTACGAGCAGTACTTC
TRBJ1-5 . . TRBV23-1 CASSQLDIYWSNQPQHF TGCGCCAGCAGTCAATTGGACATTTATTGGTCCAATCAGCCCCAGCATTTT
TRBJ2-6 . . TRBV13 CASSLSGANVLTF TGTGCCAGCAGCTTAAGTGGGGCCAACGTCCTGACTTTC
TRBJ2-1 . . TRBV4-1 CASSLRNEQFF TGCGCCAGCAGCCTCCGCAATGAGCAGTTCTTC
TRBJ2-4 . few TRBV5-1 CASSPGFDRAKNIQYF TGCGCCAGCAGCCCGGGATTTGACAGAGCCAAAAACATTCAGTACTTC
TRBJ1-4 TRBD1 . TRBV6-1 CASSNRGTTSEKLFF TGTGCCAGCAGTAACAGGGGGACAACTAGTGAAAAACTGTTTTTT
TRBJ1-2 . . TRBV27 CASRRTLANYGYTF TGTGCCAGCAGGCGGACGCTAGCTAACTATGGCTACACCTTC
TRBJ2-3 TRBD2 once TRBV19 CASSRRLAGGETDTQYF TGTGCCAGTAGTAGAAGACTAGCGGGGGGGGAAACAGATACGCAGTATTTT
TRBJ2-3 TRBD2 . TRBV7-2 CASSLGSGSGVTDTQYF TGTGCCAGCAGCTTAGGTAGCGGGAGTGGAGTCACAGATACGCAGTATTTT
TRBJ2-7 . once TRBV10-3 CAISLVGVEQYF TGTGCCATCAGTCTGGTGGGCGTCGAGCAGTACTTC
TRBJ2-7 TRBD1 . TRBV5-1 CASSDAPGTGRYEQYF TGCGCCAGCAGCGACGCCCCCGGGACAGGGCGCTACGAGCAGTACTTC
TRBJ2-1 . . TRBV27 CASSERNSLLTYNEQFF TGTGCCAGCAGTGAACGAAATAGCCTCCTTACCTACAATGAGCAGTTCTTC
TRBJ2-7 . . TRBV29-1 CSAGGRTYEQYF TGCAGCGCTGGGGGCAGGACCTACGAGCAGTACTTC
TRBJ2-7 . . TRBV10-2 CASSDWSAANYEQYF TGCGCCAGCAGTGATTGGTCAGCGGCCAACTACGAGCAGTACTTC
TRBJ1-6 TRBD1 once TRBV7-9 CASSTFSGTENSPLHF TGTGCCAGCAGCACTTTCTCCGGGACAGAGAATTCACCCCTCCACTTT
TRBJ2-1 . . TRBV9 CASSVALGESHEQFF TGTGCCAGCAGCGTAGCTTTGGGTGAGTCCCATGAGCAGTTCTTC
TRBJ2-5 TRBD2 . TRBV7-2 CASSFFGGGQETQYF TGTGCCAGCAGCTTCTTCGGGGGGGGCCAAGAGACCCAGTACTTC
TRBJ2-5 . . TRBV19 CASSLRLVWETQYF TGTGCCAGTAGTCTGAGACTAGTATGGGAGACCCAGTACTTC
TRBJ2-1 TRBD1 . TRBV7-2 CASSLEGTGVMSGNEQFF TGTGCCAGCAGCTTAGAGGGGACAGGGGTTATGTCCGGCAATGAGCAGTTCTTC
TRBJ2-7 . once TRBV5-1 CASSLGSSDEQYF TGCGCCAGCAGCTTGGGGAGTTCGGACGAGCAGTACTTC
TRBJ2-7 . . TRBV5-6 CASSLGYEQYF TGTGCCAGCAGCTTGGGCTACGAGCAGTACTTC